The clone carrying this TCR beta chain has ten or more counts. The antigen is undetermined. These data originate in a study of post-analysis software for immune sequencing data. Findings of the study overall: Controls showed lower frequencies than patients for a handful of TRBV segments, and TRBV5-6, TRBV5-1 and TRBV20-1 were among these. In multiple sclerosis, normalized Chao1 diversity was significantly below that of controls.

The authors incorporated unique molecular identifiers into the TCR beta cDNA libraries. Yield was roughly 500,000 cDNA molecules from around 0.96 to 9.9 million T cells. TCRdb reanalysed the PCR reads using MiXCR and keeps one entry per CDR3 protein. The sample carries 150,000 to 200,000 distinct CDR3 sequences, approximately 28% recorded once. The germline gives CDR1 SGHRS, CDR2 YFSETQ. J gave up 6 bases and V 4 bases, and 7 bases lay outside the gene matches. CDR3 length equals 13 residues. The sequenced sample consisted of blood. The clonotype was recovered from a girl aged 10-17 years with multiple sclerosis. The rearrangement joins TRBV5-1 to TRBJ2-7; 7 nucleotides match TRBD1. Here the CDR3 reads CASSHDRVGEQYF. The CDR3, as DNA: TGCGCCAGCAGCCATGACAGGGTGGGCGAGCAGTACTTC. Supplemented by reference TRBV5-1 and TRBJ2-7, the full variable domain reads KAGVTQTPRYLIKTRGQQVTLSCSPISGHRSVSWYQQTPGQGLQFLFEYFSETQRNKGNFPGRFSGRQFSNSRSEMNVSTLELGDSALYLCASSHDRVGEQYFGPGTRLTVT.